This TCR beta chain came from a study of blood T cells in healthy people across ages. A sample-barcoded 5' primer and a J-beta primer mix were used in a second PCR of about 6 to 12 cycles. Via MiXCR, TCRdb re-called the 5' RACE reads, giving one row per CDR3 protein. The sample records about 1.7 million distinct CDR3 sequences, 28% being singletons. This clonotype was observed a handful of times. Those donating, healthy Caucasian individuals from Russia, were aged roughly 6 to 90. At least 5.5 micrograms of total RNA were extracted per sample. V lost 6 bases to trimming and J lost 0 bases, with 18 bases between them. CDR3 length: 18 amino acids.

The source of this sequence is a woman younger than 45 in good health. The specimen sequenced was blood. The chain joins TRBV12-3 or TRBV12-4 to TRBJ2-6; TRBD1 is a possible D gene (6 bases). The CDR3 spells CASSDDRTGTSGANVLTF. The DNA for the CDR3 is TGTGCCAGCAGCGATGACCGAACAGGGACCTCTGGGGCCAACGTCCTGACTTTC.